Below are 21 T cell receptor beta chains sequenced from a single sample in a study of PD-L1 blockade in urothelial cancer (dated by TCRdb to 2015 to 2018). The time point label, read with the paper, signifies: peripheral blood 6 weeks after treatment start. The method behind the library was the immunoSEQ multiplex PCR assay. Entries here come from immuneACCESS through TCRdb and include only in-frame sequences with V and J called. Some clones fail to appear in such tables; in the studies checked, an unresolved V gene covers under half of the shortfall, and the cause of the remainder is unknown. The sample yields fewer than 90,000 clones; around 90% were counted once. About 0.91% of the sample goes to the ten largest clones. The sample here was PBMCs, taken around atezolizumab (anti-PD-L1) treatment. The receptors derive from an elderly woman with urothelial cancer.

The chain recombines TRBV7-8 with TRBJ1-2; D is possibly TRBD1 (5 bases). Germline CDR1 and CDR2: SGHVS and FQNEAQ. Trimming took off 5 bases at V and 7 bases at J, with 14 bases between the two ends. The CDR3 runs 13 residues. CDR3 region: CASSPSPGGGYTF. DNA for the CDR3: TGTGCCAGCAGCCCGAGCCCGGGGGGTGGCTACACCTTC.

This clone was seen only a few times. Sequence at one end of the junction differs from germline and may be a read error. This chain uses TRBV30 with TRBJ1-1; 7 bases agree with TRBD1. Germline V lookup: CDR1 GTSNPN, CDR2 SVGIG (reference sequence). The CDR3 totals 12 residues. CDR3 region: CAWSQSNRGAQF. The CDR3 DNA is TGTGCCTGGAGTCAGTCGAACAGGGGCGCTCAGTTT.

The chain combines TRBV5-1 with TRBJ1-1, with 10 bases matching TRBD1. There are 17 residues in the CDR3. Germline V gene data show CDR1 as SGHRS and CDR2 as YFSETQ. V shed 0 bases and J 5 bases; nucleotides not matched to a gene: 10. CDR3 sequence (DNA): TGCGCCAGCAGCTTGGTAGGACAGGGGGGATTTTTGACTGAAGCTTTCTTT. As protein: CASSLVGQGGFLTEAFF.

The CDR3 nucleotides read TGTGCCATCAGCCCATCTAGCGGGTACAACAATGAGCAGTTCTTC. Translating gives CAISPSSGYNNEQFF. The rearrangement links TRBV10-3 to TRBJ2-1; 8 bases align to TRBD2. Germline V gives CDR1 ENHRY, CDR2 SYGVKD. V lost 6 bases to trimming and J lost 5 bases; unmatched junction nucleotides: 9. The CDR3 is made up of 15 amino acids.

In DNA, the CDR3 is TGTGCCAGCAGTTTTTTAAGCGAGACCCAGTACTTC. Encoded protein: CASSFLSETQYF. The chain is built from TRBV28 and TRBJ2-5; D not certain. There are 12 residues in the CDR3. Trimming took off 3 bases at V and 5 bases at J, with 7 bases between the two ends. From germline, CDR1 is MDHEN and CDR2 SYDVKM.

The chain uses TRBV6-6 and TRBJ1-4, with a possible D match to TRBD1 (6 bases). The CDR3 is made up of 16 amino acids. Trimming pared 2 bases from V and 1 base from J, leaving 11 bases between. Germline loops: CDR1 MNHNY, CDR2 SVGAGI (reference sequence). The CDR3 protein is CASSYEGGRTNEKLFF. The CDR3 DNA is TGTGCCAGCAGTTACGAAGGGGGAAGAACTAATGAAAAACTGTTTTTT.

The V gene is TRBV4-1, the J gene TRBJ1-1; D is possibly TRBD1 (5 bases). The germline CDR1 and CDR2 sequences are MGHRA and YSYEKL. This CDR3 has 15 residues. V was clipped by 4 bases and J by 2 bases, with 14 bases between them. The CDR3 loop is CASSPGLPPNTEAFF. Here the CDR3 DNA reads TGCGCCAGCAGCCCGGGACTCCCTCCTAACACTGAAGCTTTCTTT.

The J gene is TRBJ2-7, the V gene TRBV5-4; 8 nucleotides line up with TRBD2. The germline V gene encodes CDR1 SGHNT and CDR2 YYREEE (reference sequence). The V segment lost 2 bases and the J segment 7 bases; nucleotides outside the gene matches: 14. This CDR3 region has 16 residues. The CDR3 loop reads CASSLIAGKASGEQYF. The CDR3 DNA follows: TGTGCCAGCAGCTTAATAGCGGGAAAGGCTTCGGGGGAGCAGTACTTC.

The CDR3 region has the DNA TGTGCCACCAGCAGACCTGACAGGGGTCGGCCCTACGAGCAGTACTTC. Protein: CATSRPDRGRPYEQYF. This chain joins TRBV15 and TRBJ2-7; 8 bases align to TRBD1. Looked up from germline, CDR1 is LNHNV and CDR2 is YYDKDF (reference sequence). After removal of 2 bases from V and 2 bases from J, the junction contained 8 bases not matched to a gene. The CDR3 sequence is 16 residues long.

The chain links TRBV9 to TRBJ2-7; TRBD2 is a possible D gene (5 bases). The CDR3 is 15 amino acids. The germline V and J ends were trimmed by 1 base and 0 bases, with 11 bases remaining between them. Germline V gene data show CDR1 as SGDLS and CDR2 as YYNGEE. DNA for the CDR3: TGTGCCAGCAGCGTAAGCACGGGGAGCTCCTACGAGCAGTACTTC. Translation gives CASSVSTGSSYEQYF.

The chain has TRBV6-1 and TRBJ1-1; D not certain. Trimming took 6 bases from V and 0 from J, leaving 5 bases between them. The CDR3 sequence is 12 residues long. Germline V gene sequence: CDR1 MNHNS, CDR2 SASEGT. CDR3 coding DNA: TGTGCCAGCAGACTGATGAACACTGAAGCTTTCTTT. Its protein product is CASRLMNTEAFF.

This rearrangement joins TRBV5-1 to TRBJ2-7; perhaps TRBD1 as D (7 bases). The length of the CDR3 is 16 residues. Trimming shortened V by 4 bases and J by 2 bases, and 19 bases separated the two germline ends. Germline lookup yields CDR1 SGHRS and CDR2 YFSETQ. The CDR3 spells CASSPGGTTRAYEQYF. The CDR3 nucleotides read TGCGCCAGCAGCCCAGGGGGGACAACGAGAGCCTACGAGCAGTACTTC.

This chain connects TRBV2 to TRBJ1-1; 8 bases align to TRBD1. V was clipped by 8 bases and J by 6 bases; unmatched bases: 14. Germline CDR1 is SNHLY and CDR2 is FYNNEI. There are 15 residues in the CDR3. CDR3 loop: CASCVSGQDFPEAFF. The CDR3 DNA reads TGTGCCAGCTGTGTGTCGGGACAGGATTTTCCTGAAGCTTTCTTT.

The chain couples TRBV30 to TRBJ1-2; no firm D call. The CDR3 contains 12 residues. The V end was cut by 1 base, the J end by 8 bases, with 11 bases between. Germline CDR1 reads GTSNPN; CDR2 reads SVGIG (reference sequence). The DNA of the CDR3 is TGTGCCTGGAGTGGTGCCGAGAAAGGCTACACCTTC. This encodes CAWSGAEKGYTF.

This clone came up once. This chain uses TRBV6-5 with TRBJ2-7; 11 bases line up with TRBD1. Germline V gene data show CDR1 as MNHEY and CDR2 as SVGAGI. The CDR3 sequence is 15 residues long. The ends lost 1 base at V and 6 bases at J; junction bases unmatched: 5. CDR3 DNA: TGTGCCAGCAGTTACTACAGGACAGGGGGCAGCGAGCAGTACTTC. Its translation is CASSYYRTGGSEQYF.

J is TRBJ2-4 and V is TRBV28; 9 bases are shared with TRBD1. Trimming removed 1 base from V and 4 bases from J; junction bases left unmatched: 11. Germline CDR1 MDHEN, CDR2 SYDVKM. The CDR3 loop spans 18 amino acids. The CDR3 spells CASSLLSRDRVVKNIQYF. Written as DNA, the CDR3 is TGTGCCAGCAGTTTATTGAGCCGGGACAGGGTGGTTAAAAACATTCAGTACTTC. Full variable domain (rest looked up from reference TRBV28 and TRBJ2-4): DVKVTQSSRYLVKRTGEKVFLECVQDMDHENMFWYRQDPGLGLRLIYFSYDVKMKEKGDIPEGYSVSREKKERFSLILESASTNQTSMYLCASSLLSRDRVVKNIQYFGAGTRLSVL.

V gene TRBV7-9 combines with J gene TRBJ2-2; tentative D call: TRBD2 (6 bases). Germline V gene sequence: CDR1 SEHNR, CDR2 FQNEAQ (reference sequence). Trimming pared 9 bases from V and 3 bases from J, leaving 11 bases between. This CDR3 is 13 amino acids long. CDR3 DNA sequence: TGTGCCAGGGGTAGGAGGGACACCGGGGAGCTGTTTTTT. This translates into CARGRRDTGELFF.

DNA for the CDR3: TGCGCCACCGCAGGGGGAATCACAGATACGCAGTATTTT. Its protein product is CATAGGITDTQYF. The chain joins TRBV10-1 to TRBJ2-3; the match to TRBD1 covers 7 bases. The CDR3 runs to 13 residues. J gave up 2 bases and V 10 bases, and 6 bases lay outside the gene matches. CDR1 WNHNN and CDR2 SYGVQD come from the germline V gene (reference sequence).

This chain links TRBV4-1 with TRBJ2-5; tentative D call: TRBD2 (8 bases). V shed 3 bases and J shed 5 bases, with 16 bases lying between them. Looked up from germline, CDR1 is MGHRA and CDR2 is YSYEKL. CDR3 length equals 15 residues. CDR3 sequence (DNA): TGCGCCAGCAGCCATCCCGGGAGGGGGCTTGAGACCCAGTACTTC. This gives the protein CASSHPGRGLETQYF.

The V call is TRBV7-2, the J call TRBJ2-7; D is unclear. Trimming removed 5 bases from V and 2 bases from J, with 7 bases in between. Germline V gene sequence: CDR1 SGHTA, CDR2 FQGNSA. The CDR3 loop spans 12 amino acids. The chain's CDR3 is CASSQSTYEQYF. The CDR3 bases are TGTGCCAGCAGCCAATCAACCTACGAGCAGTACTTC. Complete variable domain (other parts from reference TRBV7-2 and TRBJ2-7): GAGVSQSPSNKVTEKGKDVELRCDPISGHTALYWYRQSLGQGLEFLIYFQGNSAPDKSGLPSDRFSAERTGGSVSTLTIQRTQQEDSAVYLCASSQSTYEQYFGPGTRLTVT.

V is TRBV14 and J is TRBJ2-2, with a weak D call TRBD2 (5 bases). The CDR3 spans 16 residues. V was trimmed by 1 base and J by 4 bases, leaving 13 bases between them. The germline CDR1 and CDR2 sequences are SGHDN and FVKESK. In nucleotides, the CDR3 is TGTGCCAGCAGCCAAGGATTCCGGGAACGCACCGGGGAGCTGTTTTTT. The encoded protein is CASSQGFRERTGELFF.